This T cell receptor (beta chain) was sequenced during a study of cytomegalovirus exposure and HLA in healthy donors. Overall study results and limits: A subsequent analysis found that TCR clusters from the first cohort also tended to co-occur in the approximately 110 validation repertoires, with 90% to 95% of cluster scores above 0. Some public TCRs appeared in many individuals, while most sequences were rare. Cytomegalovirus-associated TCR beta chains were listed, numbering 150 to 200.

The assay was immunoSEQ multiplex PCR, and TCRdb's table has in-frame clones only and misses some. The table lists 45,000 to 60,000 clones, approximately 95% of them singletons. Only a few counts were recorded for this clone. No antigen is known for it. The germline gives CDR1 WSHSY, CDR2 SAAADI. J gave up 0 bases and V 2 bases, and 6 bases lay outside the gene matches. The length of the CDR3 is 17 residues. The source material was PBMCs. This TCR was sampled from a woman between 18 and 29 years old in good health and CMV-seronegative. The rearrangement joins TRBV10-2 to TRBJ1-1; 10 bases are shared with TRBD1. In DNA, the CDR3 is TGCGCCAGCAGTGAGAGGATGGGACAGGGGATGAACACTGAAGCTTTCTTT. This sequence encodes CASSERMGQGMNTEAFF.